The 27 T cell receptor beta chains below come from one sample, sequenced in a study of beta chain features in type 1 diabetes. As every portion of the isolated RNA was reverse transcribed, the sequencing read expressed TCRB transcripts. The method was immunoSEQ multiplex PCR; TCRdb's version includes in-frame clones alone and lacks a portion of them. The table has 300,000 or so clones, 7% to 9% seen once. The specimen sequenced was central memory CD4+ T cells from blood. Receptors originate from a woman aged 18-35 years in good health.

This clone was counted only a few times. V usage is TRBV7-6 and J usage is TRBJ2-5; D gene unclear. The CDR3 has 13 residues. Per the germline V gene, CDR1 is SGHVS and CDR2 is FNYEAQ. The V end was cut by 3 bases, the J end by 5 bases, with 10 bases between. CDR3 protein: CASSFQYPETQYF. CDR3 nucleotide sequence: TGTGCCAGCAGCTTCCAGTACCCCGAGACCCAGTACTTC.

There are a few counts of this clone. V is TRBV2 and J is TRBJ1-5; 7 positions agree with TRBD1. The germline V gene has CDR1 SNHLY and CDR2 FYNNEI. The CDR3 totals 13 residues. With 6 bases clipped from V and 6 bases from J, the junction kept 5 bases outside the gene matches. The CDR3 DNA sequence: TGTGCCAGCAGGATACAGGGGAGTCAGCCCCAGCATTTT. It specifies CASRIQGSQPQHF.

This clone appeared a few times. The chain employs TRBV28 and TRBJ1-1; the match to TRBD1 covers 7 bases. The CDR3 length is 17 residues. J was trimmed by 3 bases and V by 1 base; bases with no gene match: 11. Germline values: CDR1 MDHEN, CDR2 SYDVKM. In DNA, the CDR3 is TGTGCCAGCAGTTTATCCCAAACGCAGGGGGAGCACACTGAAGCTTTCTTT. Translation: CASSLSQTQGEHTEAFF.

As to this clone: The same CDR3 is also encoded by other DNA sequences in this sample. The rearrangement uses TRBV7-9 and TRBJ2-1; D is perhaps TRBD2 (5 bases). Germline-derived CDR1 and CDR2 are SEHNR and FQNEAQ (reference sequence). Between the trimmed V and J ends, which lost 3 bases and 7 bases, there was a span of 13 bases. The CDR3 contains 14 residues. The CDR3 protein is CASSLALGGNEQFF. CDR3 nucleotide sequence: TGTGCCAGCAGCTTGGCTCTCGGAGGAAATGAGCAGTTCTTC.

This clone came up a few times. V is TRBV28 and J is TRBJ1-2; no clear D gene. Germline lookup yields CDR1 MDHEN and CDR2 SYDVKM. CDR3 size: 13 residues. V was shortened by 6 bases and J by 3 bases, with 11 bases between the two germline ends. The CDR3 spells CASSLTNYYGYTF. Written as DNA, the CDR3 is TGTGCCAGCAGCCTCACAAACTACTATGGCTACACCTTC.

The V gene is TRBV11-2, the J gene TRBJ2-1, with 13 bases matching TRBD2. The germline V gene has CDR1 SGHAT and CDR2 FQNNGV. Trimming removed 5 bases from V and 8 bases from J; junction bases left unmatched: 6. CDR3 size: 15 residues. This chain's CDR3 is CASSLTSGRAYEQFF. CDR3 DNA: TGTGCCAGCAGCCTAACTAGCGGGAGGGCCTATGAGCAGTTCTTC.

The CDR3 sequence is CASSSGPQGDEKLFF. The CDR3 DNA reads TGTGCCAGCAGCTCCGGGCCACAAGGGGATGAAAAACTGTTTTTT. The chain combines TRBV7-2 with TRBJ1-4; D is perhaps TRBD1 (5 bases). CDR3 size: 15 residues. The germline V and J ends were trimmed by 4 bases and 6 bases, with 15 bases remaining between them. CDR1 SGHTA and CDR2 FQGNSA come from the germline V gene.

The V call is TRBV7-8, the J call TRBJ2-4; D is undetermined. This CDR3 is built from 15 residues. Germline V gene data show CDR1 as SGHVS and CDR2 as FQNEAQ. The V end lost 1 base, the J end lost 4 bases, and 11 bases lay between the germline ends. Here the CDR3 reads CASSLVLGNKNIQYF. CDR3 nucleotides: TGTGCCAGCAGCTTAGTATTGGGAAATAAAAACATTCAGTACTTC.

The CDR3 region is CAVYGGALNGYTF. Written as DNA, the CDR3 is TGTGCTGTCTACGGGGGGGCCTTAAATGGCTACACCTTC. The J gene is TRBJ1-2, the V gene TRBV6-6, with a weak D call TRBD1 (6 bases). Germline V lookup: CDR1 MNHNY, CDR2 SVGAGI (reference sequence). CDR3 length: 13 amino acids.

V and J are TRBV14 and TRBJ1-2; 11 nucleotides agree with TRBD1. The ends lost 2 bases at V and 7 bases at J; junction bases unmatched: 9. CDR1 and CDR2 from the germline V gene are SGHDN and FVKESK. This CDR3 spans 16 amino acids. The CDR3 protein is CASSQNLGQGAGGYTF. CDR3 coding DNA: TGTGCCAGCAGCCAAAATCTTGGACAGGGGGCTGGTGGCTACACCTTC.

The rearrangement uses TRBV29-1 and TRBJ2-5; 7 bases fit TRBD2. Trimming cost V 8 bases and J 2 bases; bases outside gene matches: 14. This CDR3 spans 15 amino acids. Germline V gene lookup returns CDR1 SQVTM and CDR2 ANQGSEA. CDR3 protein: CSTSRSPSGQETQYF. CDR3 DNA sequence: TGCAGCACCTCTCGTTCGCCTAGCGGACAAGAGACCCAGTACTTC. Full variable domain (outside the CDR3, taken from reference TRBV29-1 and TRBJ2-5): SAVISQKPSRDICQRGTSLTIQCQVDSQVTMMFWYRQQPGQSLTLIATANQGSEATYESGFVIDKFPISRPNLTFSTLTVSNMSPEDSSIYLCSTSRSPSGQETQYFGPGTRLLVL.

The chain combines TRBV23-1 with TRBJ2-4; D unclear. TRBV23-1 is treated as an ORF (open reading frame) with a function not yet certain. The germline V and J ends were trimmed by 6 bases and 1 base, with 13 bases remaining between them. The CDR3 consists of 15 residues. This CDR3 is CASSPGFRAKNIQYF. For the CDR3, the DNA is TGCGCCAGCAGCCCCGGGTTCCGGGCCAAAAACATTCAGTACTTC.

This clone was seen more than once but under ten times. In DNA form, the CDR3 reads TGTGCCAGCAGCCCTGGACAGGGGAGTGAAAAACTGTTTTTT. The encoded protein is CASSPGQGSEKLFF. This rearrangement joins TRBV7-9 to TRBJ1-4; 9 bases are shared with TRBD1. V dropped 5 bases and J dropped 7; count of bases not matched to a gene: 5. Germline V gene data show CDR1 as SEHNR and CDR2 as FQNEAQ (reference sequence). This CDR3 contains 14 residues.

The CDR3 DNA sequence: TGTGCCAGCAGCCCTGGACGGGGTGAAGCTTTCTTT. Its protein is CASSPGRGEAFF. This sequence joins TRBV7-9 and TRBJ1-1, with D unclear. V shed 5 bases and J shed 7 bases, with 11 bases lying between them. Germline V CDR1 and CDR2: SEHNR, FQNEAQ (reference sequence). The CDR3 contains 12 residues.

Details on this clone: Other DNA variants within this sample encode the same CDR3. The chain links TRBV28 to TRBJ2-7, with unresolved D. Germline V gene lookup returns CDR1 MDHEN and CDR2 SYDVKM. Deletions cut 3 bases from V and 0 bases from J, with 6 bases between. CDR3 length: 13 residues. Written as DNA, the CDR3 is TGTGCCAGCAGTTTCGGCAGCTCCTACGAGCAGTACTTC. Translated: CASSFGSSYEQYF.

This clone was seen a few times. The chain couples TRBV27 to TRBJ1-1; possibly TRBD1 for D (5 bases). This CDR3 contains 15 residues. CDR1 is MNHEY and CDR2 is SMNVEV in the germline V gene (reference sequence). With 2 bases removed from V and 0 bases from J, the gap between germline ends came to 10 bases. The CDR3 nucleotides are TGTGCCAGCAGTTTAAGGGGTTCCCTGAACACTGAAGCTTTCTTT. Its protein product is CASSLRGSLNTEAFF.

V gene TRBV5-1 combines with J gene TRBJ1-2; D gene unclear. This CDR3 comprises 15 residues. Germline CDR1 is SGHRS and CDR2 is YFSETQ. V dropped 1 base and J dropped 3 bases, with 13 bases sitting between them. DNA of the CDR3: TGCGCCAGCAGCTTGTTTTCATACCAATACTATGGCTACACCTTC. Its translation: CASSLFSYQYYGYTF.

This clone was recorded only once. The chain couples TRBV20-1 to TRBJ1-1, with D possibly TRBD1 on 5 matching bases. V lost 6 bases, J lost 4 bases, and 9 bases lay in between. The CDR3 has 11 amino acids. The germline gives CDR1 DFQATT, CDR2 SNEGSKA (reference sequence). The CDR3, as DNA: TGCAGTGCAGGGGATCCCACTGAAGCTTTCTTT. Its protein is CSAGDPTEAFF.

This chain links TRBV11-1 with TRBJ2-5; 7 nucleotides line up with TRBD1. V lost 5 bases and J lost 2; bases outside the gene matches: 8. CDR3 length equals 15 residues. Germline CDR1 is SGHAT and CDR2 is FQDESV (reference sequence). This chain's CDR3 is CASSPGTVKQETQYF. The CDR3, as DNA: TGTGCCAGCAGCCCGGGGACAGTTAAGCAAGAGACCCAGTACTTC.

This clone was observed a handful of times. This rearrangement joins TRBV29-1 to TRBJ2-2; tentatively, D is TRBD1 (5 bases). The V end was cut by 6 bases, the J end by 2 bases, with 13 bases between. The CDR3 length is 14 residues. In germline, CDR1 is SQVTM, CDR2 ANQGSEA. The CDR3 DNA reads TGCAGCGTCCGAGTAGGGGTTAACACCGGGGAGCTGTTTTTT. This sequence encodes CSVRVGVNTGELFF.

Notes on this clone: This may come from a read error, since a much larger clone is one base off. This sequence joins TRBV27 and TRBJ1-5; D remains unclear. There are 11 residues in the CDR3. V gave up 2 bases and J gave up 6 bases, with 2 bases separating them. Per the germline V gene, CDR1 is MNHEY and CDR2 is SMNVEV (reference sequence). The CDR3, as DNA: TGTGCCAGCAGTTTAGGTCAGCCCCAGCATTTT. Amino acids: CASSLGQPQHF.

The genes are TRBV7-3 and TRBJ2-3, with 9 positions matching TRBD1. Looked up from germline, CDR1 is SGHTA and CDR2 is FQGTGA. The length of the CDR3 is 13 residues. The J segment lost 4 bases and the V segment lost 7 bases, leaving 3 bases of the junction unmatched. The CDR3 DNA is TGTGCCAGCAACCGGGACAGGGCAGATACGCAGTATTTT. Translating gives CASNRDRADTQYF.

The CDR3 DNA is TGTGCCAGCAGTGCTGACCAGGGTGGGACAGATACGCAGTATTTT. Translated: CASSADQGGTDTQYF. V and J are TRBV28 and TRBJ2-3, with D tentatively TRBD1 (5 bases). Deletions cut 5 bases from V and 3 bases from J, with 15 bases between. The CDR3 sequence is 15 residues long. Per germline, CDR1 MDHEN and CDR2 SYDVKM.

The chain employs TRBV19 and TRBJ2-7; TRBD2 matches at 7 bases. The CDR3 runs to 13 residues. Germline V CDR1 and CDR2: LNHDA, SQIVND (reference sequence). V was pared by 3 bases and J by 4 bases, with 3 bases of the junction left unmatched. CDR3 in amino acids: CASSMGGAYEQYF. The CDR3 DNA follows: TGTGCCAGTAGTATGGGAGGGGCATACGAGCAGTACTTC.

The V call is TRBV25-1, the J call TRBJ2-7; D not certain. This CDR3 spans 14 amino acids. Germline V gene sequence: CDR1 MGHDK, CDR2 SYGVNS. V lost 0 bases and J lost 5, with 11 bases in between. The CDR3 DNA is TGTGCCAGCAGTGAATATGGGCTAGGGAACGAGCAGTACTTC. This gives the protein CASSEYGLGNEQYF.

Remarks on this clone: Distinct nucleotide sequences in the sample also encode this CDR3. The chain employs TRBV10-2 and TRBJ2-1; no definite D call. Germline CDR1 reads WSHSY; CDR2 reads SAAADI. The CDR3 runs 16 residues. V shed 3 bases and J shed 3 bases, with 15 bases lying between them. This CDR3 is CASSDPLPLLYNEQFF. As DNA, the CDR3 is TGCGCCAGCAGTGACCCACTCCCCTTACTCTACAATGAGCAGTTCTTC.

This clone was observed many times. V gene TRBV7-9 combines with J gene TRBJ2-3; tentatively, D is TRBD1 or TRBD2 (6 bases each). The CDR3 runs to 13 residues. V dropped 5 bases and J dropped 6 bases, with 12 bases sitting between them. Germline V gene data show CDR1 as SEHNR and CDR2 as FQNEAQ (reference sequence). The CDR3 DNA follows: TGTGCCAGCAGCCGTGACGGGGGCGATACGCAGTATTTT. Translating it yields CASSRDGGDTQYF.